This entry describes one T cell receptor beta chain. The target antigen is unknown. This sample is part of a study of T cell repertoires in cytomegalovirus infection. Overall study context: Signatures in public TCR beta sequences pointed to both CMV infection and matching HLA type. Findings and limits, study-wide: The ex vivo response was dominated by HLA-C-restricted CMV-specific TCR beta clonotypes. Totalled public TCR beta family frequency picked out people who carried CMV plus the relevant HLA.

TCRdb ran MiXCR on the reads and lists one entry per CDR3 protein. The sample yields about 770,000 distinct CDR3 sequences, just under 30% seen once. Germline CDR1 reads LNHDA; CDR2 reads SQIVND (reference sequence). The CDR3 is 14 amino acids. Trimming removed 2 bases from V and 6 bases from J, with 13 bases in between. This sequence was found in a human donor in good health (CMV status not recorded). Some clones in this sample may be carry-over from other donors' samples. V usage is TRBV19 and J usage is TRBJ1-1, with D uncertain. Specimen: cultured CD8+ T cells from PBMCs, collected from culture after CMV antigen stimulation. CDR3 nucleotide sequence: TGTGCCAGTAGTATAAGTTCTCCGGACCCTGAAGCTTTCTTT. Amino acids: CASSISSPDPEAFF.